Shown below are 29 T cell receptor beta chains from a single sample sequenced in a study of blood T cell repertoires in COVID-19. Sequencing was performed with immunoSEQ multiplex PCR; in TCRdb, only in-frame clones are kept and a portion is missing. The sample comprises approximately 94,000 clones, 84% of which are singletons, and approximately 25% rests with the top ten. Sequenced: peripheral blood. These receptors were collected from a man in his 60s with acute or convalescent COVID-19.

The chain couples TRBV2 to TRBJ1-2; D call uncertain. In germline, CDR1 is SNHLY, CDR2 FYNNEI. The CDR3 is 14 residues long. V gave up 1 base and J gave up 4 bases, with 10 bases separating them. CDR3 amino acids: CASSEETGPYGYTF. DNA for the CDR3: TGTGCCAGCAGTGAAGAAACGGGTCCCTATGGCTACACCTTC.

This rearrangement joins TRBV24-1 to TRBJ2-2; D gene unclear. This CDR3 is 15 amino acids long. Germline V gene data show CDR1 as KGHDR and CDR2 as SFDVKD. V lost 4 bases to trimming and J lost 0 bases, with 8 bases between them. CDR3 sequence: CATSDPRANTGELFF. The CDR3 nucleotides read TGTGCCACCAGTGACCCTAGAGCGAACACCGGGGAGCTGTTTTTT.

The chain employs TRBV7-2 and TRBJ2-7, with 14 bases identical to TRBD2. CDR1 and CDR2 from the germline V gene are SGHTA and FQGNSA. J lost 8 bases, V lost 4 bases, and 7 bases had no gene match. This CDR3 is built from 15 residues. CDR3: CASSSGLAGDLKQYF. DNA of the CDR3: TGTGCCAGCAGCTCGGGACTAGCGGGGGACTTGAAGCAGTACTTC.

The CDR3 nucleotides read TGTGCCAGCAGCTCGAACAGCGGCTACACCTTC. This sequence encodes CASSSNSGYTF. This chain connects TRBV9 to TRBJ1-2; D gene ambiguous. V gave up 4 bases and J gave up 8 bases, with 9 bases separating them. From germline, CDR1 is SGDLS and CDR2 YYNGEE. The CDR3 is made up of 11 amino acids.

The V and J genes are TRBV5-1 and TRBJ2-3, with 8 bases identical to TRBD1. The trim removed 4 bases at V and 6 bases at J, leaving 10 bases unmatched. The CDR3 loop spans 15 amino acids. Per germline, CDR1 SGHRS and CDR2 YFSETQ. As DNA, the CDR3 is TGCGCCAGCAGCCATCAGGACAGGGTTCTTGATACGCAGTATTTT. This codes for CASSHQDRVLDTQYF.

This chain uses TRBV4-1 with TRBJ1-4; D perhaps matches TRBD1 (5 bases). This CDR3 region has 17 residues. The germline gives CDR1 MGHRA, CDR2 YSYEKL. Trimming took 0 bases from V and 0 from J, leaving 11 bases between them. The CDR3 DNA follows: TGCGCCAGCAGCCAAGAAGGGGAAGGTGCAACTAATGAAAAACTGTTTTTT. It specifies CASSQEGEGATNEKLFF.

The chain joins TRBV2 to TRBJ2-5, with 12 bases identical to TRBD2. Germline V gene lookup returns CDR1 SNHLY and CDR2 FYNNEI. This CDR3 comprises 16 residues. V shed 9 bases, J shed 4 bases, and the junction held 12 bases outside the gene matches. Here the CDR3 DNA reads TGTGCCAGTGAGACTAGCGGGGGTCCAAGGGGAGAGACCCAGTACTTC. Translation gives CASETSGGPRGETQYF.

The chain combines TRBV7-3 with TRBJ2-1; possible D gene TRBD2, 6 bases. Germline CDR1 is SGHTA and CDR2 is FQGTGA. V was clipped by 3 bases and J by 5 bases, with 11 bases between them. The CDR3 sequence is 14 residues long. Written as DNA, the CDR3 is TGTGCCAGCAGCTTTAATTGGGGGGACAATGAGCAGTTCTTC. As protein: CASSFNWGDNEQFF.

The CDR3 sequence: CASSQDRLKNTEAFF. The CDR3 region has the DNA TGCGCCAGCAGCCAAGATAGACTCAAGAACACTGAAGCTTTCTTT. The chain employs TRBV4-3 and TRBJ1-1; no clear D. This CDR3 is built from 15 residues. Germline V gene lookup returns CDR1 LGHNA and CDR2 YSLEER. The V end was cut by 0 bases, the J end by 1 base, with 9 bases between.

This clone was seen only a few times. The J gene is TRBJ2-2, the V gene TRBV7-9, with 7 bases matching TRBD1. The CDR3 contains 16 residues. Looked up from germline, CDR1 is SEHNR and CDR2 is FQNEAQ (reference sequence). The ends lost 5 bases at V and 7 bases at J; junction bases unmatched: 13. As DNA, the CDR3 is TGTGCCAGCAGCCCGACAGGGCCCCCCCCCTTCGGGGAGCTGTTTTTT. As protein: CASSPTGPPPFGELFF.

V is TRBV11-2 and J is TRBJ2-1; TRBD2 matches at 12 bases. The CDR3 runs to 15 residues. The V gene end was trimmed by 1 base and the J gene end by 15 bases; junction bases not matched to a gene: 10. Germline V gene lookup returns CDR1 SGHAT and CDR2 FQNNGV. This CDR3 reads CASSLGSGTSGPGFF. The CDR3 nucleotides read TGTGCCAGCAGCTTAGGGAGCGGGACTAGCGGGCCCGGGTTCTTC. The full variable domain, its missing parts supplied by reference TRBV11-2 and TRBJ2-1, is EAGVAQSPRYKIIEKRQSVAFWCNPISGHATLYWYQQILGQGPKLLIQFQNNGVVDDSQLPKDRFSAERLKGVDSTLKIQPAKLEDSAVYLCASSLGSGTSGPGFFGPGTRLTVL.

This chain uses TRBV11-2 with TRBJ2-7; TRBD2 matches at 7 bases. Germline V gene lookup returns CDR1 SGHAT and CDR2 FQNNGV. V dropped 5 bases and J dropped 2; count of bases not matched to a gene: 6. This CDR3 spans 14 amino acids. The CDR3 here is CASSRRTRTYEQYF. DNA for the CDR3: TGTGCCAGCAGCCGACGGACTAGGACCTACGAGCAGTACTTC.

The chain links TRBV5-4 to TRBJ2-2; D not resolved. Germline V gene sequence: CDR1 SGHNT, CDR2 YYREEE (reference sequence). V was pared by 3 bases and J by 3 bases, with 9 bases between. The CDR3 covers 14 residues. The CDR3 DNA is TGTGCCAGCAGCTCCCGCACAGACACCGGGGAGCTGTTTTTT. Translated: CASSSRTDTGELFF.

This sequence joins TRBV18 and TRBJ2-7; D is unclear. The CDR3 has 14 amino acids. Trimming removed 0 bases at V and 2 bases at J, with 8 bases between. Germline V gene data show CDR1 as KGHSH and CDR2 as LQKENI. CDR3 amino acids: CASSPPSGTYEQYF. CDR3 sequence (DNA): TGTGCCAGCTCACCACCCTCAGGAACCTACGAGCAGTACTTC.

The rearrangement uses TRBV25-1 and TRBJ1-2; no clear D gene. The CDR3 has 11 residues. The germline V gene encodes CDR1 MGHDK and CDR2 SYGVNS. V was clipped by 4 bases and J by 8 bases, with 8 bases between them. Here the CDR3 DNA reads TGTGCCAGCAGTGGAGGTGGAGGCTACACCTTC. Encoded protein: CASSGGGGYTF.

The rearrangement joins TRBV3-1 (or the pseudogene TRBV3-2) to TRBJ2-3, with 7 bases matching TRBD1. Germline V CDR1 and CDR2: LGHDT, YNNKEL (reference sequence). The CDR3 totals 14 residues. V was clipped by 2 bases and J by 4 bases; unmatched bases: 3. DNA for the CDR3: TGTGCCAGCAGCCAATACAGGGGCCCAGATACGCAGTATTTT. Translated: CASSQYRGPDTQYF.

CDR3: CASSIGTSEQYV. The DNA of the CDR3 is TGTGCCAGCAGCATCGGGACTAGCGAGCAGTACGTC. V usage is TRBV7-2 and J usage is TRBJ2-7; 8 bases agree with TRBD2. The CDR3 runs 12 residues. The germline V gene has CDR1 SGHTA and CDR2 FQGNSA. With V trimmed by 5 bases and J by 6 bases, 3 bases remained unmatched.

The chain uses TRBV4-1 and TRBJ1-1; TRBD1 matches at 9 bases. Trimming removed 3 bases from V and 4 bases from J; junction bases left unmatched: 12. From germline, CDR1 is MGHRA and CDR2 YSYEKL. This CDR3 is 17 amino acids long. This CDR3 is CASSHAGTGPLGTEAFF. CDR3 bases: TGCGCCAGCAGCCATGCCGGGACAGGGCCTCTGGGCACTGAAGCTTTCTTT.

The gene calls are TRBV12-3 or TRBV12-4 and TRBJ1-5; D uncertain. This CDR3 region has 12 residues. V lost 3 bases and J 6 bases, leaving 6 bases between the germline ends. The CDR3 bases are TGTGCCAGCAGTTTCTCCGGTCAGCCCCAGCATTTT. It codes for CASSFSGQPQHF.

The CDR3 loop is CASSLADRTNTGELFF. CDR3 in DNA: TGCGCCAGCAGCTTGGCCGACAGGACGAACACCGGGGAGCTGTTTTTT. The chain uses TRBV5-1 and TRBJ2-2, with D perhaps matching TRBD1 (6 bases). This CDR3 is built from 16 residues. Trimming removed 0 bases at V and 0 bases at J, with 9 bases between. Per the germline V gene, CDR1 is SGHRS and CDR2 is YFSETQ.

J is TRBJ1-6 and V is TRBV7-2, with a weak D call TRBD1 (5 bases). The germline V gene has CDR1 SGHTA and CDR2 FQGNSA. Trimming pared 4 bases from V and 7 bases from J, leaving 20 bases between. This CDR3 region has 17 residues. The CDR3 DNA is TGTGCCAGCAGCTCGAGAGGGACGCCGGCGGGAAATTCACCCCTCCACTTT. Amino acids: CASSSRGTPAGNSPLHF.

This clone was observed a handful of times. This chain links TRBV5-1 with TRBJ2-3; 7 bases map to TRBD1. V was clipped by 3 bases and J by 1 base; unmatched bases: 5. The CDR3 length is 15 residues. Germline CDR1 reads SGHRS; CDR2 reads YFSETQ. The chain's CDR3 is CASSWRQGGTDTQYF. The CDR3 DNA follows: TGCGCCAGCAGCTGGAGACAGGGAGGCACAGATACGCAGTATTTT.

This chain joins TRBV7-8 and TRBJ2-3, with a weak D call TRBD2 (7 bases). CDR3 length: 13 amino acids. The germline V gene encodes CDR1 SGHVS and CDR2 FQNEAQ. V dropped 8 bases and J dropped 5 bases, with 14 bases sitting between them. CDR3 sequence (DNA): TGTGCCAGCGGGGGGGCGATAGTAGATACGCAGTATTTT. It is translated as CASGGAIVDTQYF.

The CDR3 loop reads CSVKTGGQANEKLFF. CDR3 coding DNA: TGCAGCGTCAAAACGGGTGGACAGGCTAATGAAAAACTGTTTTTT. V gene TRBV29-1 combines with J gene TRBJ1-4, with 7 bases identical to TRBD1. CDR1 is SQVTM, CDR2 ANQGSEA, per germline. The trim removed 6 bases at V and 3 bases at J, leaving 10 bases unmatched. The length of the CDR3 is 15 residues. The full variable domain, completed using reference TRBV29-1 and TRBJ1-4, is SAVISQKPSRDICQRGTSLTIQCQVDSQVTMMFWYRQQPGQSLTLIATANQGSEATYESGFVIDKFPISRPNLTFSTLTVSNMSPEDSSIYLCSVKTGGQANEKLFFGSGTQLSVL.

The J gene is TRBJ1-4, the V gene TRBV16; D call uncertain. V was shortened by 0 bases and J by 5 bases, with 10 bases between the two germline ends. The CDR3 is made up of 15 amino acids. Germline V gives CDR1 KGHSY, CDR2 FQNENV. The chain's CDR3 is CASSQSRQLNEKLFF. Here the CDR3 DNA reads TGTGCCAGCAGCCAATCGCGGCAGCTAAATGAAAAACTGTTTTTT.

The gene calls are TRBV9 and TRBJ1-3; 10 bases are a match to TRBD1. The V and J ends lost 3 bases and 2 bases, in that order; junction bases with no gene match: 8. Looked up from germline, CDR1 is SGDLS and CDR2 is YYNGEE. CDR3 length: 17 amino acids. The CDR3 DNA follows: TGTGCCAGCAGCGCGACAGGGGGCTCTTATACTGGAAACACCATATATTTT. It yields the protein CASSATGGSYTGNTIYF.

The chain recombines TRBV3-1 (or the pseudogene TRBV3-2) with TRBJ1-1; 10 bases are shared with TRBD1. The CDR3 runs 15 residues. Trimming removed 4 bases from V and 6 bases from J; junction bases left unmatched: 8. Germline lookup yields CDR1 LGHDT and CDR2 YNNKEL (reference sequence). The CDR3 DNA sequence: TGTGCCAGCAGCCTAAGACAGGGGGCTTCCCCTGAAGCTTTCTTT. Translating it yields CASSLRQGASPEAFF.

This sequence joins TRBV20-1 and TRBJ2-6; D perhaps matches TRBD2 (6 bases). Germline CDR1 and CDR2: DFQATT and SNEGSKA (reference sequence). This CDR3 is 11 amino acids long. V lost 5 bases to trimming and J lost 8 bases, with 7 bases between them. CDR3 amino acids: CSARGTNVLTF. CDR3 nucleotides: TGCAGTGCTCGGGGGACCAACGTCCTGACTTTC.

In its sample, this clone was seen once. The chain carries TRBV28 and TRBJ2-3; D is possibly TRBD1 (6 bases). This CDR3 contains 14 residues. In germline, CDR1 is MDHEN, CDR2 SYDVKM. V was trimmed by 7 bases and J by 10 bases, leaving 21 bases between them. DNA for the CDR3: TGTGCCAGCATGACGACAGGCCGCCGGGATCCGCAGTATTTT. Translating it yields CASMTTGRRDPQYF.